The TCR beta chain described here comes from a study of OX40 agonist ivuxolimab in advanced cancers. Germline CDR1 and CDR2: MNHNS and SASEGT. The CDR3 spans 14 residues. V trimming: 4 bases; J trimming: 2 bases; junction bases outside the gene matches: 0. For this clone: Its antigen is currently unknown.

Findings and limits, study-wide: Dosing at 0.1 to 3.0 mg/kg was accompanied by clonal expansion of CD4+ and CD8+ blood T cells by week 6. Some nonresponders additionally presented with little normalized T-cell clonal expansion.

Profiled with immunoSEQ multiplex PCR; TCRdb holds only in-frame clones, not every one. The repertoire holds about 56,000 clones, roughly four fifths seen once, with about 4.3% in the top ten. Collection of blood occurred at baseline, at cycle 4 day 1, and at cycle 7 day 1. The source is an adult with an advanced solid tumor such as melanoma, head and neck, liver or kidney cancer. The input for sequencing was CD4+ or CD8+ T cells sorted from blood, taken in a trial of the OX40 agonist ivuxolimab. The chain links TRBV6-1 to TRBJ1-5; 9 bases agree with TRBD1. The CDR3 coding sequence is TGTGCCAGCAGTGGGACAGGGGGCAATCAGCCCCAGCATTTT. It encodes CASSGTGGNQPQHF.